This TCR beta chain was observed in a study of blood T cell repertoires in COVID-19. Study background: Sites in the United States, Italy and Spain provided acute and convalescent COVID-19 samples. PBMCs, B-cell-depleted T cells, or T cells were the source of the cDNA or gDNA that made up the material.

The CDR3 spans 11 residues. Trimming stripped 5 bases from V and 0 bases from J, with 4 bases between. Germline CDR1 and CDR2: SQVTM and ANQGSEA. How the authors handled the data: Estimates of nucleated cell counts were drawn from the amplification of reference gene primers. The assay was immunoSEQ multiplex PCR, and TCRdb's table has in-frame clones only and misses some. The D gene and trimming were derived from the DNA, and the V and J assignments and clone size from that table. The table lists about 200,000 clones, about 93% of them singletons. The V gene is TRBV29-1, the J gene TRBJ1-1; D gene unclear. The clonotype originates from a man aged 45-65 years with acute or convalescent COVID-19. The specimen was peripheral blood. CDR3 protein: CSVTLNTEAFF. The CDR3, as DNA: TGCAGCGTTACATTGAACACTGAAGCTTTCTTT.